This T cell receptor (beta chain) was recorded in a study of monozygotic twins with inflammatory bowel disease (dated by TCRdb to 2018 to 2020). At the level of the whole study: A total of some 30 monozygotic twin pairs were included in the full study, comprising nine German pairs (four IBD-concordant, five IBD-discordant) and 19 IBD-discordant Danish pairs. The search for disease-associated traits relied mainly on comparing, within discordant pairs, IBD patients with their genetically identical healthy co-twins. Each individual had, on average, about 151 000 unique TCRalpha sequences and 181 000 unique TCRbeta sequences available for analysis.

Receptor amplification or capture employed 5' RACE. The input for every TCR library was roughly 4,000 ng of total RNA. cDNA was synthesized with SMARTScribe reverse transcriptase in eight separate reactions per sample. Unique molecular identifiers containing a 6-nucleotide sample barcode were introduced through template switching during cDNA synthesis. Amplification of TCRalpha and TCRbeta cDNA involved two nested PCRs of approximately 16 and 10 cycles, and each PCR was followed by bead purification. Before amplification, the cDNA was both treated with uracil DNA-glycosylase and purified with the QIAquick PCR purification kit. The second PCR was the step at which Illumina TruSeq-compatible adapters and sample-specific barcodes were added. TapeStation and Qubit were used to check library quality and concentration, and around 5 ng of each library went into the pool. Sequencing of the pooled libraries was done on an Illumina HiSeq2500 single-index Rapid Run using custom sequencing primers and 2 x 100 bp reads. Under the source paper's analysis protocol: UMI-based consensus assembly with MiGEC version 1.2.6 was used to correct PCR and sequencing errors. MiXCR version 2.1.1 was used to carry out V(D)J alignment, clonotype assembly and CDR3 extraction. To normalise gene usage, clonotype sharing and MAIT/NKT TCR abundance, the analysis used the top 1000, 10 000 and 20 000 clonotypes per sample. After downsampling to 27 000 UMIs, diversity was calculated as the inverse Simpson index using the vegan R package. Paired Mann-Whitney U tests were applied to discordant twin pairs, and Benjamini-Hochberg correction was used for multiple testing. After reprocessing by TCRdb, each CDR3 protein sequence is one entry, and no DNA is given. The V and J calls and clone size come from TCRdb's table, not from the authors' own analysis. This sample's listing comprises around 100,000 distinct CDR3 sequences. Less than 2% of the sample comes from the top ten.

From each donor, a roughly 2.5 ml peripheral blood sample was drawn into PAXgene tubes and stored at -80 degrees C. Without T cell sorting, total RNA was isolated from whole blood using the PAXgene blood miRNA kit on an automated QIAcube. Peripheral blood from monozygotic twin pairs concordant or discordant for inflammatory bowel disease was subjected to deep TCRalpha and TCRbeta repertoire profiling with unique molecular barcoding. For every twin pair, smoking habits were documented, and each individual was categorised as a current, former or never smoker. Inclusive of the bounding cysteine and phenylalanine, the CDR3 is 15 residues long. No nucleotide data were recorded. The germline V gene sets CDR1 to SGHTA and CDR2 to FQGNSA. In the case of this clonotype: It lacks a known antigen.

General findings and caveats noted by the study authors: The analysis was unable to tell apart different T cell subtypes. Background noise and inter-individual variability may have been introduced into the repertoires by the differing immunosuppressive treatments among patients. The results gave no support for a single strong signal or clonotype linked to IBD. Concordant and discordant twins showed no difference in repertoire similarity, possibly because of limited statistical power. Fewer clonotypes were shared with other individuals by IBD patients than by healthy twins, most markedly in patients showing signs of disease activity. IBD patients had lower TCRbeta repertoire diversity, measured by the inverse Simpson index, than their healthy co-twins.

This TCR was recovered from a human donor with ulcerative colitis or Crohn's disease, or a healthy co-twin of an affected twin (not recorded which). Sequencing used blood. The rearrangement joined TRBV7-2 to TRBJ1-6. The CDR3 is CASSPSDTYNSPLHF.